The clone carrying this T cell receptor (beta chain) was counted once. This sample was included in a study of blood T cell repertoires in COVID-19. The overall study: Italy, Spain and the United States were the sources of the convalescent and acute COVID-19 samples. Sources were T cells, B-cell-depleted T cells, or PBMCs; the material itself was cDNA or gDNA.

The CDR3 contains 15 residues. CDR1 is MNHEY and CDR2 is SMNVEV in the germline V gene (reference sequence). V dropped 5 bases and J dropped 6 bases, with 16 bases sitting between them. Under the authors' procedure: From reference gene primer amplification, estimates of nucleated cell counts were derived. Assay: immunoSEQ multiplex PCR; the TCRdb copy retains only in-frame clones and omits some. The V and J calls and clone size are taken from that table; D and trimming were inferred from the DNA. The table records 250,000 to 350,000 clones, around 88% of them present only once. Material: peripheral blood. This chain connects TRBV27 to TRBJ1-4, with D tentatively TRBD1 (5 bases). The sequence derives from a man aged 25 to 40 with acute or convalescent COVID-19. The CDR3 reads CASSSRGQIYEKLFF. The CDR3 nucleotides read TGTGCCAGCAGTAGCCGAGGACAAATTTATGAAAAACTGTTTTTT.